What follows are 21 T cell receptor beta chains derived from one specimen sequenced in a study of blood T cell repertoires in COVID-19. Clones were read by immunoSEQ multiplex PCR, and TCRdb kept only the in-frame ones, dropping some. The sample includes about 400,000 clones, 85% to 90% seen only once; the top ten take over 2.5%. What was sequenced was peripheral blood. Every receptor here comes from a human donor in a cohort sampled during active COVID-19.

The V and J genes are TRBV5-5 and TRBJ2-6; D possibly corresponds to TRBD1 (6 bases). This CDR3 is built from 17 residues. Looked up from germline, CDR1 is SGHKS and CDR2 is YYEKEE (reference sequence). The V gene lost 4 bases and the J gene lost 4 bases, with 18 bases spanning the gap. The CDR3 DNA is TGTGCCAGCAGCCTGGGACAAGGATTCCCCGGGGCCAACGTCCTGACTTTC. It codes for CASSLGQGFPGANVLTF.

The CDR3 DNA sequence: TGTGCCTGGAGTGTACGGACAGCGAGCTCTGGAAACACCATATATTTT. Amino acids: CAWSVRTASSGNTIYF. The chain combines TRBV30 with TRBJ1-3; the D gene is possibly TRBD1 (6 bases). The V and J ends lost 0 bases and 0 bases respectively, with 12 bases between them. Germline CDR1 reads GTSNPN; CDR2 reads SVGIG (reference sequence). The CDR3 runs 16 residues.

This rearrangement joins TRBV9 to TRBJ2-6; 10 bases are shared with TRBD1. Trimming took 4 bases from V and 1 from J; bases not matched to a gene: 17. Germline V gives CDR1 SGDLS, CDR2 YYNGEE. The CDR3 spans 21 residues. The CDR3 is CASSSLNRQGARVSGANVLTF. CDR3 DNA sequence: TGTGCCAGCAGCTCACTGAACCGACAGGGGGCAAGGGTATCTGGGGCCAACGTCCTGACTTTC.

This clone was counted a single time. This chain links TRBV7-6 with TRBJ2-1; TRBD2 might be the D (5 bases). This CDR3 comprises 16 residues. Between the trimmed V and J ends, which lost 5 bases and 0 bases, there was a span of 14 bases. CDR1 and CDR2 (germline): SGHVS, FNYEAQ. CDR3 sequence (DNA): TGTGCCAGCAGCCCAAGAGCGGCCAGCTCCTACAATGAGCAGTTCTTC. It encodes CASSPRAASSYNEQFF.

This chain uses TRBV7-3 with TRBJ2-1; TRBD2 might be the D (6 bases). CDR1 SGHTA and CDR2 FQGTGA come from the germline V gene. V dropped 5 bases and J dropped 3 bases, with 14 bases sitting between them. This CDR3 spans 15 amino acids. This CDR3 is CASSLHAGLYNEQFF. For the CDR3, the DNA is TGTGCCAGCAGCCTCCATGCGGGGCTCTACAATGAGCAGTTCTTC.

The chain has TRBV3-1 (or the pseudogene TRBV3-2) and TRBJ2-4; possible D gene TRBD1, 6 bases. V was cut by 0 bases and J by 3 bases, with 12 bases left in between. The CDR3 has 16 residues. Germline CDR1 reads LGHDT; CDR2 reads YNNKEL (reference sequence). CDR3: CASSQEPRGYKNIQYF. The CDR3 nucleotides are TGTGCCAGCAGCCAAGAGCCCAGGGGATACAAAAACATTCAGTACTTC.

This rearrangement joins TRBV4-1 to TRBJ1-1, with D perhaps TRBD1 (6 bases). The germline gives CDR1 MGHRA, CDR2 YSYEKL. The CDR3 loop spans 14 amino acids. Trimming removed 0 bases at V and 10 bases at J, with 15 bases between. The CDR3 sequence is CASSQEGSGVGAFF. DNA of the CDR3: TGCGCCAGCAGCCAAGAAGGTTCAGGGGTGGGAGCTTTCTTT.

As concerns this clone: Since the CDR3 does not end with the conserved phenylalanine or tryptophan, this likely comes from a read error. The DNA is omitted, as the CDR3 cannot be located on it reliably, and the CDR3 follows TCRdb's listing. The CDR3 protein is CSARGDGRGVL. The chain employs TRBV20-1 and TRBJ2-3; no DNA check was done on the table's D call, TRBD2. From germline, CDR1 is DFQATT and CDR2 SNEGSKA (reference sequence). The CDR3 adds up to 11 amino acids, both ends counted.

Here the CDR3 DNA reads TGTGCCAGCAGTGAATATGGGCAGGGAGGGCCCACCTACGAGCAGTACTTC. Amino acids: CASSEYGQGGPTYEQYF. The rearrangement links TRBV25-1 to TRBJ2-7, with 7 bases that match TRBD2. Trimming cost V 0 bases and J 2 bases; bases outside gene matches: 10. CDR1 MGHDK and CDR2 SYGVNS come from the germline V gene. The CDR3 contains 17 residues.

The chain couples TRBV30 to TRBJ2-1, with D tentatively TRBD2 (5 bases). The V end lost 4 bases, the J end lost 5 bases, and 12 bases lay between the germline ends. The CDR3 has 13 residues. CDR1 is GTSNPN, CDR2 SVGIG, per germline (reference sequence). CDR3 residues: CAWTLGSNNEQFF. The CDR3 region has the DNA TGTGCCTGGACCTTGGGGAGTAACAATGAGCAGTTCTTC.

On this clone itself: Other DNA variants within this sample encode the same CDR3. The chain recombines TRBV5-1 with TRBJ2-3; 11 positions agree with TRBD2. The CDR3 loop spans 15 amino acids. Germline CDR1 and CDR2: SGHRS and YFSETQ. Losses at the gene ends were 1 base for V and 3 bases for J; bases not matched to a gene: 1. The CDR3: CASSLTSGSTDTQYF. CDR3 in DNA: TGCGCCAGCAGCTTGACTAGCGGGAGTACAGATACGCAGTATTTT.

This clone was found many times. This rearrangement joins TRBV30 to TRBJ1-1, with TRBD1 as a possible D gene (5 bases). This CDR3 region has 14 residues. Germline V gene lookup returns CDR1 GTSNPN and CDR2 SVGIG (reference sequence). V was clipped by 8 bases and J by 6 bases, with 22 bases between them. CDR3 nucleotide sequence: TGTGCCGGACAAAGGGAGCCGGGGGTCGCTGAAGCTTTCTTT. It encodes CAGQREPGVAEAFF.

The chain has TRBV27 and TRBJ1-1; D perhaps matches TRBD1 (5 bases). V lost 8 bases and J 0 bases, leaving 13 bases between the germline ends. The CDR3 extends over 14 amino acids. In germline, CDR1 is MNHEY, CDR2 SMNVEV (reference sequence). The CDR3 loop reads CASWDRGMNTEAFF. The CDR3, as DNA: TGTGCCAGCTGGGACCGGGGGATGAACACTGAAGCTTTCTTT.

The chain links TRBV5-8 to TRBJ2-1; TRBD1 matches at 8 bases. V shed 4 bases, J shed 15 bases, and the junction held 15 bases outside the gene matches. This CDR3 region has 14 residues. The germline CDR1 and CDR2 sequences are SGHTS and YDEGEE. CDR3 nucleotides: TGTGCCAGCAGCGTTCGACAGGGGTTTTGGGCAGGGTTCTTC. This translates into CASSVRQGFWAGFF. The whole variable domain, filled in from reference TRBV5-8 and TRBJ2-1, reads EAGVTQSPTHLIKTRGQQATLRCSPISGHTSVYWYQQALGLGLQFLLWYDEGEERNRGNFPPRFSGRQFPNYSSELNVNALELEDSALYLCASSVRQGFWAGFFGPGTRLTVL.

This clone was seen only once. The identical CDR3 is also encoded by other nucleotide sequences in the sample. CDR3: CASSSGLAGGLDTQYF. CDR3 in DNA: TGCGCCAGCAGCTCGGGACTAGCGGGAGGCCTAGATACGCAGTATTTT. The gene calls are TRBV5-1 and TRBJ2-3, with 15 bases lining up with TRBD2. Per germline, CDR1 SGHRS and CDR2 YFSETQ. There are 16 residues in the CDR3. Losses at the gene ends were 3 bases for V and 5 bases for J; bases not matched to a gene: 4.

The DNA of the CDR3 is TGCAGCGGAGCGGGGGCAGATACGCAGTATTTT. It is translated as CSGAGADTQYF. This sequence joins TRBV29-1 and TRBJ2-3, with TRBD2 identical over 8 bases. Germline-derived CDR1 and CDR2 are SQVTM and ANQGSEA. CDR3 length: 11 residues. The junction had 1 base not matched to a gene; V was cut back by 7 bases and J by 4 bases.

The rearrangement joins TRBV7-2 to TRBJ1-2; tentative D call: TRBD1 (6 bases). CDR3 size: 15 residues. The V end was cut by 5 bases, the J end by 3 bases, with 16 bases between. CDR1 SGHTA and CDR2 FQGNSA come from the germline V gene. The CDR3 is CASSRPPAGDYGYTF. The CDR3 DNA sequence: TGTGCCAGCAGCCGCCCCCCTGCAGGGGACTATGGCTACACCTTC.

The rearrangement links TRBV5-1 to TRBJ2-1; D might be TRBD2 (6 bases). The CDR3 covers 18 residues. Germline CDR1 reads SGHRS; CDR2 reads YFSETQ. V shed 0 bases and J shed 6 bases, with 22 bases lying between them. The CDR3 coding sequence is TGCGCCAGCAGCTTGGCCGTCTTACGGACTACTTTGAGCAATGAGCAGTTCTTC. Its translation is CASSLAVLRTTLSNEQFF.

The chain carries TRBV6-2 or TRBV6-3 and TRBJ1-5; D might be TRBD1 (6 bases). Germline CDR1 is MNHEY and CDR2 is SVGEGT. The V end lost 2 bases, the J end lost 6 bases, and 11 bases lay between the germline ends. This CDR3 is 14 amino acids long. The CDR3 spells CASSYPGVGQPQHF. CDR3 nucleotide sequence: TGTGCCAGCAGTTACCCAGGGGTTGGTCAGCCCCAGCATTTT.

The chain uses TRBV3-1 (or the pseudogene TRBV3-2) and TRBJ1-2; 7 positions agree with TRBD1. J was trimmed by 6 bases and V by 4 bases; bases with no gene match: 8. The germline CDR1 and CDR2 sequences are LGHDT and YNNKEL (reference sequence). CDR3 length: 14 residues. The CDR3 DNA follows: TGTGCCAGCAGCCTTCGGACAGGAAGGAATGGCTACACCTTC. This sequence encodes CASSLRTGRNGYTF.

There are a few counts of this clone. The CDR3 protein is CASSEEGVEYF. The CDR3 nucleotides read TGTGCCAGCAGTGAAGAGGGGGTTGAGTACTTC. The rearrangement uses TRBV6-1 and TRBJ2-7; TRBD1 might be the D (6 bases). CDR3 length: 11 amino acids. V was trimmed by 1 base and J by 11 bases, leaving 9 bases between them. CDR1 is MNHNS and CDR2 is SASEGT in the germline V gene.